This is a list of T cell receptor beta chains from one sample in a study of technical replicates of blood from a few donors. Assay: immunoSEQ multiplex PCR; the TCRdb copy retains only in-frame clones and omits some. Counted here are about 85,000 clones, roughly 94% occurring once; the ten biggest clones make up 0.25%. The sequenced material came from T cells isolated from PBMCs. The receptors stem from a human donor in good health. The CDR3 runs from the conserved cysteine through the conserved F or W. D genes are given only for firm matches. A clone size is listed for some rows: how often the clone was seen (once, few, many), or a class if it is expanded.

J	size	D	V	CDR3	DNA
TRBJ2-1	-	TRBD2	TRBV4-2	CASSPRGASGSFEQFF	TGTGCCAGCAGCCCCCGAGGGGCTAGCGGGAGTTTCGAGCAGTTCTTC
TRBJ2-7	-	TRBD2	TRBV2	CAAKREGLNEQYF	TGTGCAGCTAAACGGGAGGGCCTCAACGAGCAGTACTTC
TRBJ2-3	once	-	TRBV6-1	CASSLILGTQYF	TGTGCCAGCAGCCTGATCCTCGGTACGCAGTATTTT
TRBJ1-6	-	TRBD1	TRBV18	CASSLTQGAGDSPLHF	TGTGCCAGCTCGCTAACACAGGGGGCTGGGGATTCACCCCTCCACTTT
TRBJ2-6	-	-	TRBV5-1	CASSLFGSGANVLTF	TGCGCCAGCAGCTTGTTCGGCTCTGGGGCCAACGTCCTGACTTTC
TRBJ2-3	-	TRBD1	TRBV19	CASRERDRETDTQYF	TGTGCCAGTAGGGAAAGGGACAGGGAAACAGATACGCAGTATTTT
TRBJ1-1	-	-	TRBV10-3	CAIKSAGDFTEAFF	TGTGCCATTAAGTCCGCAGGGGATTTTACTGAAGCTTTCTTT
TRBJ1-2	-	-	TRBV19	CASSPGTNYGYTF	TGTGCCAGTAGTCCAGGGACTAACTATGGCTACACCTTC
TRBJ1-1	-	TRBD1	TRBV6-5	CASSRQGSATEAFF	TGTGCCAGCAGCAGACAGGGGTCGGCCACTGAAGCTTTCTTT
TRBJ2-7	-	TRBD2	TRBV28	CATGLAESYEQYF	TGTGCCACCGGACTAGCGGAATCCTACGAGCAGTACTTC
TRBJ1-4	-	-	TRBV28	CASTFLTAGEKLFF	TGTGCCAGCACCTTTCTGACCGCGGGTGAAAAACTGTTTTTT
TRBJ2-3	-	-	TRBV5-1	CASSLVAFPPTDTQYF	TGCGCCAGCAGCTTGGTTGCGTTTCCGCCCACAGATACGCAGTATTTT
TRBJ1-6	-	TRBD1	TRBV7-9	CASSQGGNSPLHF	TGTGCCAGCAGCCAGGGGGGTAATTCACCCCTCCACTTT
TRBJ2-3	-	TRBD1	TRBV29-1	CSSGDSAGQYF	TGCAGCTCTGGGGACAGCGCCGGGCAGTATTTT
TRBJ1-1	-	TRBD1	TRBV5-1	CASSLLTGAAEAFF	TGCGCCAGCAGCCTCCTGACAGGGGCGGCTGAAGCTTTCTTT
TRBJ1-4	-	-	TRBV29-1	CSVSRGAGEKLFF	TGCAGCGTGAGCAGGGGTGCGGGTGAAAAACTGTTTTTT
TRBJ2-7	-	-	TRBV6-5	CASSYSSGSYEQYF	TGTGCCAGCAGTTACTCCAGCGGCTCCTACGAGCAGTACTTC
TRBJ2-1	-	TRBD1	TRBV7-6	CASSLDDRQGNEQFF	TGTGCCAGCAGCTTAGACGACAGACAGGGCAATGAGCAGTTCTTC
TRBJ1-3	-	TRBD1	TRBV7-8	CASSHGQGLGGNTIYF	TGTGCCAGCAGTCATGGACAGGGGCTGGGAGGAAACACCATATATTTT
TRBJ2-3	-	-	TRBV6-5	CASSGQIGGTQYF	TGTGCCAGCAGTGGGCAAATCGGGGGAACGCAGTATTTT
TRBJ1-2	few	TRBD1	TRBV4-2	CASSQDRGDGYTF	TGTGCCAGCAGCCAGGACAGGGGGGATGGCTACACCTTC
TRBJ2-3	once	TRBD2	TRBV29-1	CSVAGGLRLFTDTQYF	TGCAGCGTTGCGGGGGGACTCCGTCTATTCACAGATACGCAGTATTTT
TRBJ2-7	-	TRBD2	TRBV7-2	CASSLGREGSKWQYF	TGTGCCAGCAGCTTAGGGCGGGAGGGCTCCAAATGGCAGTACTTC
TRBJ1-2	-	-	TRBV11-2	CASSFGGLEESYGYTF	TGTGCCAGCAGCTTCGGGGGGCTCGAGGAGAGCTATGGCTACACCTTC
TRBJ2-6	-	-	TRBV9	CASSVNVDITLSGANVLTF	TGTGCCAGCAGCGTAAACGTCGACATTACACTCTCTGGGGCCAACGTCCTGACTTTC